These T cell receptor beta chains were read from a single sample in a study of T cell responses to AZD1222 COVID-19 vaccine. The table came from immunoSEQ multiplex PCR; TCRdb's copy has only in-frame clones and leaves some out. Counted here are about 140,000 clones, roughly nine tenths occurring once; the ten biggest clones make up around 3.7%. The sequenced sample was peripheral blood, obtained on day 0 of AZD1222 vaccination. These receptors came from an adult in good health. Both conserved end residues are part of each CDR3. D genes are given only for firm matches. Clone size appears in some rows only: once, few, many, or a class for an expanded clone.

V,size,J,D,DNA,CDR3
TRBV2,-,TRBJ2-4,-,TGTGCCAGCAGCCTACAAGCCAAAAACATTCAGTACTTC,CASSLQAKNIQYF
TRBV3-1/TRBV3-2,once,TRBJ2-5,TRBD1,TGTGCCAGCAGCCAACGGACAGGGGAGGTCGGGACCCAGTACTTC,CASSQRTGEVGTQYF
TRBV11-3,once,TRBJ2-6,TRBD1,TGTGCCAGCAGCTTAGTGGGTCAGGGGGCGCAAGGGGCCAACGTCCTGACTTTC,CASSLVGQGAQGANVLTF
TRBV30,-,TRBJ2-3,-,TGTGCCTCTCAGTACCCAGATACGCAGTATTTT,CASQYPDTQYF
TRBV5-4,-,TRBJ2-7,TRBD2,TGTGCCAGCAGCTCCGAAAATACGAGGACTAGCGGGAGGTACTTC,CASSSENTRTSGRYF
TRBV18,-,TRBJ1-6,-,TGTGCCAGCTCACCCTCGGGATCTAATTCACCCCTCCACTTT,CASSPSGSNSPLHF
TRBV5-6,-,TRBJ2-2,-,TGTGCCAGCAGCCCCCCCGGACAGATCCTTGGGGCCGGGGAGCTGTTTTTT,CASSPPGQILGAGELFF
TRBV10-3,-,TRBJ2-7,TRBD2,TGTGCCTCGACTAGCGAAAGCTCCTACGAGCAGTACTTC,CASTSESSYEQYF
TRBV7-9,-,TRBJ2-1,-,TGTGTCCTACCAGGGGGGAGCTACAATGAGCAGTTCTTC,CVLPGGSYNEQFF
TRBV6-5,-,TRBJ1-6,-,TGTGCCAGCAGAGAGGGGCTGAGTAATTCACCCCTCCACTTT,CASREGLSNSPLHF
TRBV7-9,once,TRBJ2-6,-,TGTGCCAGCAGCTTGGGAGGGGGACCCAAAACCTCCGGGGCCAACGTCCTGACTTTC,CASSLGGGPKTSGANVLTF
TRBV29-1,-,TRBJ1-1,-,TGCAGCGTTGAAAATGCGAGAAACACTGAAGCTTTCTTT,CSVENARNTEAFF
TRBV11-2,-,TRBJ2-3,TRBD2,TGTGCCAGCAGGTCGGGGACTAACCAAGTCACAGATACGCAGTATTTT,CASRSGTNQVTDTQYF
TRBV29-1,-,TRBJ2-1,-,TGCAGCGTTGAAGGCGGGGGCGGTGCCGATGAGCAGTTCTTC,CSVEGGGGADEQFF
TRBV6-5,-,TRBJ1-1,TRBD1,TGTGCCAGCAGCAACAGGGGTTTATACACTGAAGCTTTCTTT,CASSNRGLYTEAFF
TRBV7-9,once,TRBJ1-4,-,TGTGCCAGCAGCTTCGGACAGACAACTAATGAAAAACTGTTTTTT,CASSFGQTTNEKLFF
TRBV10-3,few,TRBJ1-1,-,TGTGCCATCAGTGAGTCTGGAGGGAAAGGTCGGCAAGCTTTCTTT,CAISESGGKGRQAFF
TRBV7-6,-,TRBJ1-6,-,TGTGCCAGCAGCTTCCGCAGTGGCAGCTCCTATAATTCACCCCTCCACTTT,CASSFRSGSSYNSPLHF
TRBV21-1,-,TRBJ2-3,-,TGTGCCAGCAGCAAAGCGCTAGCGGGGGTAGATACGCAGTATTTT,CASSKALAGVDTQYF
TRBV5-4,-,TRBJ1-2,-,TGTGCCAGCAGCTTGATCCGCAGGATCACGGGAGGCTACACCTTC,CASSLIRRITGGYTF